A single sample gave rise to the 15 T cell receptor beta chains below, sequenced in a study of blood T cell repertoires in COVID-19. Profiling relied on immunoSEQ multiplex PCR, and the TCRdb table lists in-frame clones only, not all of them. Of 97,000 or so clones in the sample, more than 80% are singletons; the top ten hold less than 5%. The sample was peripheral blood. The receptor set was obtained from a human donor in a cohort sampled during active COVID-19.

This clone appeared a few times. The rearrangement joins TRBV5-1 to TRBJ1-2, with TRBD1 matching over 8 bases. Germline CDR1 and CDR2: SGHRS and YFSETQ. The V segment lost 4 bases and the J segment 5 bases; nucleotides outside the gene matches: 4. The CDR3 has 13 residues. DNA of the CDR3: TGCGCCAGCAGCCTACAGGGGGAGTATGGCTACACCTTC. This gives the protein CASSLQGEYGYTF.

Here the CDR3 reads CASSGGGPETQYF. CDR3 coding DNA: TGTGCCAGCAGTGGGGGGGGGCCTGAGACCCAGTACTTC. This chain links TRBV12-3 or TRBV12-4 with TRBJ2-5, with a possible D match to TRBD2 (7 bases). V was shortened by 5 bases and J by 5 bases, with 12 bases between the two germline ends. The CDR3 runs to 13 residues.

This chain links TRBV4-3 with TRBJ2-7; TRBD1 matches at 8 bases. Germline assignment: CDR1 LGHNA and CDR2 YSLEER. With 2 bases clipped from V and 7 bases from J, the junction kept 7 bases outside the gene matches. CDR3 length: 14 amino acids. The CDR3 is CASSQRQGAYEQYF. In nucleotides, the CDR3 is TGCGCCAGCAGCCAACGCCAGGGGGCGTATGAGCAGTACTTC.

V gene TRBV5-1 combines with J gene TRBJ2-1; 9 nucleotides line up with TRBD2. Germline trimming cut 4 bases from V and 5 bases from J; bases unmatched to any gene: 7. The germline CDR1 and CDR2 sequences are SGHRS and YFSETQ. The CDR3 runs to 15 residues. Here the CDR3 reads CASSHLAGVDNEQFF. The CDR3 bases are TGCGCCAGCAGCCACTTAGCGGGGGTAGACAATGAGCAGTTCTTC.

This sequence joins TRBV19 and TRBJ2-2; D may be TRBD1 (6 bases). CDR1 and CDR2 from the germline V gene are LNHDA and SQIVND (reference sequence). The CDR3 length is 18 residues. Trimming took off 3 bases at V and 6 bases at J, with 23 bases between the two ends. The CDR3 here is CASSINSVAGALAGELFF. CDR3 coding DNA: TGTGCCAGTAGTATCAATTCGGTGGCAGGGGCGCTCGCCGGGGAGCTGTTTTTT.

The chain has TRBV5-1 and TRBJ1-1; weak D call: TRBD1 (5 bases). V was clipped by 3 bases and J by 0 bases, with 12 bases between them. In germline, CDR1 is SGHRS, CDR2 YFSETQ. This CDR3 is built from 15 residues. The CDR3 sequence is CASSSHRSLNTEAFF. In DNA form, the CDR3 reads TGCGCCAGCAGCTCACACAGGAGTTTGAACACTGAAGCTTTCTTT.

The J gene is TRBJ1-4, the V gene TRBV6-4; 9 bases fit TRBD1. Germline lookup yields CDR1 MRHNA and CDR2 SNTAGT. The CDR3 is made up of 15 amino acids. The V gene end was trimmed by 6 bases and the J gene end by 3 bases; junction bases not matched to a gene: 5. CDR3 residues: CASRVGQGPNEKLFF. The CDR3 bases are TGTGCCAGCAGAGTTGGACAGGGGCCTAATGAAAAACTGTTTTTT.

This clone was observed a handful of times. The chain is built from TRBV2 and TRBJ1-5, with D perhaps matching TRBD1 (6 bases). V was clipped by 6 bases and J by 3 bases, with 12 bases between them. The CDR3 consists of 14 residues. The V gene's germline CDR1 is SNHLY and CDR2 FYNNEI. This chain's CDR3 is CASRRGGLNQPQHF. The CDR3 DNA is TGTGCCAGCAGGAGGGGGGGACTCAATCAGCCCCAGCATTTT. The full variable domain, in which reference TRBV2 and TRBJ1-5 provide the parts outside the CDR3, is EPEVTQTPSHQVTQMGQEVILRCVPISNHLYFYWYRQILGQKVEFLVSFYNNEISEKSEIFDDQFSVERPDGSNFTLKIRSTKLEDSAMYFCASRRGGLNQPQHFGDGTRLSIL.

The CDR3 DNA is TGTGCCAGCTCTTTCGCTGGGGGCACCGATCAGCCCCAGCATTTT. Translating it yields CASSFAGGTDQPQHF. The chain is built from TRBV18 and TRBJ1-5, with D tentatively TRBD1 (6 bases). Looked up from germline, CDR1 is KGHSH and CDR2 is LQKENI. V lost 6 bases to trimming and J lost 5 bases, with 17 bases between them. The CDR3 totals 15 residues.

The CDR3 spells CASSPTSLPYNEQFF. The CDR3 DNA follows: TGCGCCAGCAGCCCGACTAGCCTGCCCTACAATGAGCAGTTCTTC. J is TRBJ2-1 and V is TRBV4-1, with 7 bases matching TRBD2. This CDR3 spans 15 amino acids. Germline-derived CDR1 and CDR2 are MGHRA and YSYEKL. J gave up 2 bases and V 4 bases, and 5 bases lay outside the gene matches.

This chain connects TRBV2 to TRBJ2-1, with a possible D match to TRBD2 (5 bases). This CDR3 is 15 amino acids long. Germline V gives CDR1 SNHLY, CDR2 FYNNEI. V lost 7 bases and J lost 2, with 15 bases in between. CDR3: CASKRETTAYNEQFF. The CDR3 bases are TGTGCCAGCAAGCGAGAGACTACGGCCTACAATGAGCAGTTCTTC.

The V and J genes are TRBV9 and TRBJ2-1; a weak D match, TRBD2 (5 bases). V lost 0 bases and J lost 5, with 18 bases in between. The CDR3 runs 17 residues. In germline, CDR1 is SGDLS, CDR2 YYNGEE. The CDR3 DNA reads TGTGCCAGCAGCGTAGCCCCGGCGGGTTCGTACGACAATGAGCAGTTCTTC. Translating it yields CASSVAPAGSYDNEQFF.

The CDR3 DNA sequence: TGTGCCAGCAGCTACCCTGGGACAGCGAACACTGAAGCTTTCTTT. It is translated as CASSYPGTANTEAFF. This chain connects TRBV5-4 to TRBJ1-1, with TRBD1 identical over 7 bases. Germline V gives CDR1 SGHNT, CDR2 YYREEE (reference sequence). Germline trimming cut 3 bases from V and 1 base from J; bases unmatched to any gene: 6. This CDR3 is built from 15 residues.

The chain carries TRBV5-8 and TRBJ1-4, with D possibly being TRBD1 (6 bases). V was trimmed by 3 bases and J by 6 bases, leaving 15 bases between them. CDR1 is SGHTS and CDR2 is YDEGEE in the germline V gene. This CDR3 is 15 amino acids long. The CDR3 nucleotides are TGTGCCAGCAGCTGGGGACACCAGGGAGATGAAAAACTGTTTTTT. Its protein is CASSWGHQGDEKLFF.

The chain couples TRBV7-2 to TRBJ1-5; D not certain. Germline V gives CDR1 SGHTA, CDR2 FQGNSA. The germline V and J ends were trimmed by 5 bases and 1 base, with 12 bases remaining between them. CDR3 size: 15 residues. The CDR3 DNA is TGTGCCAGCAGCCCTAGACCGGGGAGCAATCAGCCCCAGCATTTT. Its translation is CASSPRPGSNQPQHF.